Listed below are T cell receptor beta chains from one sample, sequenced in a study of early T cells in non-severe SARS-CoV-2 infection. A single record per CDR3 protein comes from TCRdb applying MiXCR to the 5' RACE reads. The table shows 25,000 to 30,000 distinct CDR3 sequences, with over 4.5% occurring only once. Material for sequencing was whole blood. These receptors were obtained from an adult who was a healthcare worker with PCR-confirmed SARS-CoV-2 infection or an uninfected control (not recorded which). Both conserved end residues are part of each CDR3. A D gene is named only where the DNA matches it firmly. Only some rows state a clone size, as once, few, many or a class for expanded clones.

j_call,v_call,d_call,clone_size,cdr3_nt,cdr3_aa
TRBJ1-1,TRBV10-3,TRBD1,NA,TGTGCCATCAGAGCGCAGGGGGTCCAGACCGAAGCTTTCTTT,CAIRAQGVQTEAFF
TRBJ1-2,TRBV27,NA,many,TGTGCCAGCAGTTTAAAAGGGGTCGGCTATGGCTACACCTTC,CASSLKGVGYGYTF
TRBJ1-5,TRBV12-2,NA,many,TGTGCAAGTCGCCCAGAGGTACGGCAGGTTGGCAATCAGCCCCAGCATTTT,CASRPEVRQVGNQPQHF
TRBJ2-2,TRBV28,TRBD2,many,TGTGCCAGCAGTTTATTTCCGGGACTAGATCTTCCCGGGGAGCTGTTTTTT,CASSLFPGLDLPGELFF
TRBJ2-7,TRBV5-1,NA,many,TGCGCCAGCAGCTCCGGGAGGGACAGGGCCCCCTACGAGCAGTACTTC,CASSSGRDRAPYEQYF
TRBJ2-1,TRBV18,TRBD2,many,TGTGCCAGCTCAACCGGGACTACCGGCTCCAATGAGCAGTTCTTC,CASSTGTTGSNEQFF
TRBJ2-2,TRBV6-2/TRBV6-3,NA,many,TGTGCCAGCAGTTACTCGATTCCCAACAGGGCAGAAGACTTTACCGGGGAGCTGTTTTTT,CASSYSIPNRAEDFTGELFF
TRBJ1-3,TRBV4-3,NA,many,TGCGCCAGCAGCCAAGATTCTTACGGTGGGATATCTGGAAACACCATATATTTT,CASSQDSYGGISGNTIYF
TRBJ1-2,TRBV29-1,NA,many,TGCAGCGTTGAGGCCCAAAAGCGGGATGGCTACACCTTC,CSVEAQKRDGYTF
TRBJ1-2,TRBV28,NA,many,TGTGCCAGCACCACAAGCGGGGAAGGAGAGGCGGGCTACACCTTC,CASTTSGEGEAGYTF
TRBJ2-7,TRBV11-2,NA,many,TGTGCCAGCAGCCCCCGGAGTAGTGGCGCTCGGGAGCAGTACTTC,CASSPRSSGAREQYF
TRBJ2-7,TRBV20-1,NA,many,TGCAGTGCCCCCAGGGGAGGGTCTGCCTACGAGCAGTACTTC,CSAPRGGSAYEQYF
TRBJ2-2,TRBV6-5,TRBD2,NA,TGTGCCAGCATCCCGACTAGCGGGATCAACACCGGGGAGCTGTTTTTT,CASIPTSGINTGELFF
TRBJ1-2,TRBV6-5,NA,many,TGTGCCAGCAGTCAACAAAACCTCCTTTTCTCGAGGGGCTACACCTTC,CASSQQNLLFSRGYTF
TRBJ2-7,TRBV20-1,NA,many,TGCAGTGCTAGAGATGCTGGACAGCCCTCCTACGAGCAGTACTTC,CSARDAGQPSYEQYF
TRBJ2-4,TRBV10-3,NA,many,TGTGCCATCAGTGAGGCCAACACCGCCAAAAACATTCAGTACTTC,CAISEANTAKNIQYF
TRBJ1-4,TRBV7-2,NA,many,TGTGCCAGCAGCTTAGGTCAGGGGAATGAAAAACTGTTTTTT,CASSLGQGNEKLFF
TRBJ1-1,TRBV18,TRBD1,many,TGTGCCAGCTCATCCGAAAACTACAGGGGAAGCGCTTTCTTT,CASSSENYRGSAFF
TRBJ2-3,TRBV28,NA,many,TGTGCCAGCAGTTTAACCAGGAGAGATACGCAGTATTTT,CASSLTRRDTQYF
TRBJ2-3,TRBV18,NA,many,TGTGCCAGCTCACCCTCTGCCAGGGCCCCAGATACGCAGTATTTT,CASSPSARAPDTQYF
TRBJ2-1,TRBV2,NA,many,TGTGCCAGCAGTGAATCCTATGGGGGTGAGCAGTTCTTC,CASSESYGGEQFF
TRBJ2-5,TRBV29-1,TRBD2,NA,TGCAGCGTTGCCCCCCTAGCGGGAAATGGGGAGACCCAGTACTTC,CSVAPLAGNGETQYF
TRBJ1-5,TRBV28,NA,many,TGTGCCAGCAGACCCTACAGCCCAGGAAGGCAGCCCCAGCATTTT,CASRPYSPGRQPQHF
TRBJ2-5,TRBV6-5,NA,many,TGTGCCAGCAGCCGTAACAGGGGAGGACGAGAGACCCAGTACTTC,CASSRNRGGRETQYF
TRBJ2-1,TRBV5-1,NA,many,TGCGCCAGCAGCCATTCAGGAGGGAGTGAGCAGTTCTTC,CASSHSGGSEQFF
TRBJ2-3,TRBV10-3,TRBD2,NA,TGTGCCATCAGGGATAGCGGGAGGATCCCTGCGGATACGCAGTATTTT,CAIRDSGRIPADTQYF
TRBJ2-7,TRBV7-2,TRBD1,many,TGTGCCAGCAGCTTACAGGGGACAGAGGGCTACGAGCAGTACTTC,CASSLQGTEGYEQYF
TRBJ2-5,TRBV4-3,NA,NA,TGCGCCAGCAGCCAAGATCAGGGTGAACACGGTGAGACCCAGTACTTC,CASSQDQGEHGETQYF
TRBJ2-1,TRBV28,NA,few,TGTGCCAGCAGTTTAGAACTGAGTCTGCAGTTCTTC,CASSLELSLQFF
TRBJ1-1,TRBV11-2,NA,many,TGTGCCAGCAGCTCCTCATGGGCCGAGAACACTGAAGCTTTCTTT,CASSSSWAENTEAFF
TRBJ1-6,TRBV11-1,NA,many,TGTGCCAGCAGCTTTGGACAGTGGGCTTCACCCCTCCACTTT,CASSFGQWASPLHF
TRBJ2-5,TRBV12-3/TRBV12-4,TRBD1,NA,TGTGCCAGCAGTCCTGGGGACAGGGGGCTTCAAGAGACCCAGTACTTC,CASSPGDRGLQETQYF
TRBJ2-2,TRBV13,TRBD1,few,TGTGCCACCCGAACAGGGGGCACCGGGGAGCTGTTTTTT,CATRTGGTGELFF
TRBJ1-4,TRBV4-1,NA,many,TGCGCCAGCAGCCAAGTTGGTATTAATCCGACTAATGAAAAACTGTTTTTT,CASSQVGINPTNEKLFF
TRBJ1-3,TRBV6-5,TRBD1,many,TGTGCCAGCAGGCGGACAGGCTCTGGAAACACCATATATTTT,CASRRTGSGNTIYF
TRBJ1-5,TRBV28,NA,many,TGTGCCAGCAGTTTAGGGCAGGCGGTCAATCAGCCCCAGCATTTT,CASSLGQAVNQPQHF
TRBJ1-1,TRBV7-6,NA,many,TGTGCCAGCAGCTTAGGTCAGGCCATGAACACTGAAGCTTTCTTT,CASSLGQAMNTEAFF
TRBJ2-1,TRBV24-1,TRBD2,many,TGTGCCACCAGTGACCGACTAGCGTTTTCCTACAATGAGCAGTTCTTC,CATSDRLAFSYNEQFF
TRBJ2-6,TRBV5-1,NA,few,TGCGCCAGCAGCTTGTTGTCTTCGGGTGGGGCCAACGTCCTGACTTTC,CASSLLSSGGANVLTF
TRBJ2-7,TRBV5-8,TRBD1,many,TGTGCCAGCAGCCACAGACAGGGGGGTAGCGACGAGCAGTACTTC,CASSHRQGGSDEQYF
TRBJ2-2,TRBV12-3/TRBV12-4,TRBD1,few,TGTGCCAGCAGCCCGGGACAGGGTAACACCGGGGAGCTGTTTTTT,CASSPGQGNTGELFF
TRBJ2-1,TRBV3-1,TRBD2,NA,TGTGCCAGCAAAGCCCTAGCGGGACTCTACAATGAGCAGTTCTTC,CASKALAGLYNEQFF
TRBJ2-7,TRBV28,NA,many,TGTGCCAGCACAGACAGCTCCTACGAGCAGTACTTC,CASTDSSYEQYF
TRBJ1-2,TRBV18,TRBD1,many,TGTGCCAGCTCACCGACAGGGGCTGACTATGGCTACACCTTC,CASSPTGADYGYTF
TRBJ1-2,TRBV27,NA,many,TGTGCCAGCAGACCTGGACAGCCCTACTATGGCTACACCTTC,CASRPGQPYYGYTF
TRBJ2-3,TRBV7-2,TRBD2,many,TGTGCCAGCAGCCCGACTAGCGGGGCCGGACTAGATACGCAGTATTTT,CASSPTSGAGLDTQYF
TRBJ2-1,TRBV7-9,NA,NA,TGTGCCAGCAGCTTCAGTGAGCAGTTCTTC,CASSFSEQFF
TRBJ1-1,TRBV20-1,NA,many,TGCAGTGCTAGTATTCTGATTGAAGCTTTCTTT,CSASILIEAFF
TRBJ1-1,TRBV18,TRBD1,many,TGTGCCAGCTCAGGGCAGGGGGGCGCTGAAGCTTTCTTT,CASSGQGGAEAFF
TRBJ2-1,TRBV6-2/TRBV6-3,NA,few,TGTGCCAGCAGTTATGGACTTCAGCAGTTCTTC,CASSYGLQQFF
TRBJ1-1,TRBV11-3,NA,many,TGTGCCAGCAGCTTGGACACGAACACTGAAGCTTTCTTT,CASSLDTNTEAFF
TRBJ2-1,TRBV7-2,TRBD2,many,TGTGCCAGCAGGAGACTAGCGGGAAGCTCCTACAATGAGCAGTTCTTC,CASRRLAGSSYNEQFF
TRBJ2-7,TRBV25-1,NA,many,TGTGCCAGCAAGACAGGCGGTAGCTACGAGCAGTACTTC,CASKTGGSYEQYF